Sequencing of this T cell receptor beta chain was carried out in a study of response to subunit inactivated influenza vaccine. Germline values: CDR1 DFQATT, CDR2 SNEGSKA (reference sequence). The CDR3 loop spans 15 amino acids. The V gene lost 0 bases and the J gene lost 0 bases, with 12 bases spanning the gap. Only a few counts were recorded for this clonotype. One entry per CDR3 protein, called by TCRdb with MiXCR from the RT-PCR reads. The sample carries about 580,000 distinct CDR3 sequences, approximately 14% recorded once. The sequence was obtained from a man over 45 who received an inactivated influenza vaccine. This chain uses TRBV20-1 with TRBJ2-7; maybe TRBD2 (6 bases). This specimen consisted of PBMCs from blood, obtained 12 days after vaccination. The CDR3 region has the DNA TGCAGTGCTAGAGATGGGAGGAGAAGCTCCTACGAGCAGTACTTC. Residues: CSARDGRRSSYEQYF.